This T cell receptor beta chain was captured by sequencing in a study of blood T cells in healthy people across ages. The table lists this clonotype with a few counts. The V gene lost 8 bases and the J gene lost 2 bases, with 18 bases spanning the gap. The germline gives CDR1 SNHLY, CDR2 FYNNEI. This CDR3 comprises 15 residues. Using a J-beta primer mix together with a sample-barcoded 5' primer, a second PCR was run for about 6 to 12 cycles. TCRdb reanalysed the 5' RACE reads using MiXCR and keeps one entry per CDR3 protein. The sample shows about 640,000 distinct CDR3 sequences, roughly 58% of them seen only once.

The sample taken for sequencing was blood. The V gene is TRBV2, the J gene TRBJ2-5; weak D call: TRBD1 (6 bases). The TCR was taken from a man in his 60s in good health. CDR3 DNA sequence: TGTGCCAGCGGCCAAAACGACAGGAGACAAGAGACCCAGTACTTC. Amino acids: CASGQNDRRQETQYF.